What follows are 14 T cell receptor beta chains derived from one specimen sequenced in a study of CXCR3-negative and CXCR3-positive naive CD8 T cells. The authors made the TRB cDNA libraries by 5' RACE using UMI labels. TCRdb reprocessed the 5' RACE reads, with one entry per CDR3 protein and no DNA. The sample includes over 20,000 distinct CDR3 sequences. Sequenced: naive CXCR3- CD8+ T cells from blood. Stated subset: CD45RO-CCR7+CD27+CD95- naive CD8+ T cells lacking CXCR3 (TNR3-). The receptors here all came from a human donor in good health. Some clones in this sample may be carry-over from other donors' samples.

The chain recombines TRBV27 with TRBJ2-3; absent DNA, TCRdb's TRBD2 call cannot be checked. CDR3 length: 15 residues. Germline V gene data show CDR1 as MNHEY and CDR2 as SMNVEV (reference sequence). The chain's CDR3 is CASGRLAGSIDTQYF.

The chain uses TRBV10-2 and TRBJ1-4. CDR3 length: 14 amino acids. Germline CDR1 is WSHSY and CDR2 is SAAADI. CDR3 region: CASSDPGLREKLFF.

J is TRBJ1-6 and V is TRBV3-1; TCRdb returns TRBD1, unconfirmable since there is no DNA. This CDR3 is built from 14 residues. In germline, CDR1 is LGHDT, CDR2 YNNKEL (reference sequence). CDR3: CASSQARGASPLHF.

The chain has TRBV19 and TRBJ1-5. The CDR3 runs to 13 residues. The germline gives CDR1 LNHDA, CDR2 SQIVND (reference sequence). CDR3 sequence reads: CASSIVGNQPQHF.

The J gene is TRBJ1-1, the V gene TRBV28; as DNA is missing, the TRBD1 call by TCRdb cannot be tested. The germline V gene has CDR1 MDHEN and CDR2 SYDVKM. The CDR3 sequence is 15 residues long. CDR3: CASRVTGGSDTEAFF.

The chain combines TRBV29-1 with TRBJ2-2; TCRdb's D gene call, TRBD2, goes unchecked for lack of DNA. CDR3 length: 15 amino acids. Germline-derived CDR1 and CDR2 are SQVTM and ANQGSEA. This CDR3 is CSTRLAGANTGELFF.

J is TRBJ2-7 and V is TRBV6-2 or TRBV6-3. Per the germline V gene, CDR1 is MNHEY and CDR2 is SVGEGT. This CDR3 comprises 15 residues. This CDR3 is CASSYDSDSTYEQYF.

This chain links TRBV28 with TRBJ1-1. The germline V gene encodes CDR1 MDHEN and CDR2 SYDVKM. This CDR3 spans 14 amino acids. The CDR3 loop is CASSAGLANTEAFF.

This clonotype is deemed medium-sized (0.01 to 0.1%) by its frequency. The chain couples TRBV29-1 to TRBJ2-7; TCRdb outputs TRBD1, but without DNA this stays unchecked. Germline loops: CDR1 SQVTM, CDR2 ANQGSEA. CDR3 length: 14 amino acids. The CDR3 protein is CSVHGPSPAYEQYF.

The rearrangement uses TRBV12-3 or TRBV12-4 and TRBJ2-1; TCRdb indicates TRBD2, and absent DNA this call remains unverified. The CDR3 extends over 12 amino acids. CDR3: CASSQTRDEQFF.

The chain has TRBV6-5 and TRBJ2-3; TCRdb calls TRBD1, which cannot be checked without DNA. Germline assignment: CDR1 MNHEY and CDR2 SVGAGI. This CDR3 contains 14 residues. The CDR3 sequence is CASGGQGATDTQYF.

J is TRBJ2-7 and V is TRBV29-1; as DNA is missing, the TRBD1 call by TCRdb cannot be tested. The CDR3 spans 15 residues. Germline CDR1 reads SQVTM; CDR2 reads ANQGSEA. CDR3 sequence reads: CSVEDLDSPGREQYF.

V usage is TRBV28 and J usage is TRBJ1-5. Germline V gives CDR1 MDHEN, CDR2 SYDVKM. CDR3 length: 15 amino acids. CDR3 in amino acids: CASSYPTGGNQPQHF.

The chain links TRBV13 to TRBJ2-7; without DNA, the TCRdb call of TRBD1 cannot be checked. The length of the CDR3 is 14 residues. Germline CDR1 and CDR2: PRHDT and FYEKMQ (reference sequence). CDR3 sequence: CASSGRTVGYEQYF.